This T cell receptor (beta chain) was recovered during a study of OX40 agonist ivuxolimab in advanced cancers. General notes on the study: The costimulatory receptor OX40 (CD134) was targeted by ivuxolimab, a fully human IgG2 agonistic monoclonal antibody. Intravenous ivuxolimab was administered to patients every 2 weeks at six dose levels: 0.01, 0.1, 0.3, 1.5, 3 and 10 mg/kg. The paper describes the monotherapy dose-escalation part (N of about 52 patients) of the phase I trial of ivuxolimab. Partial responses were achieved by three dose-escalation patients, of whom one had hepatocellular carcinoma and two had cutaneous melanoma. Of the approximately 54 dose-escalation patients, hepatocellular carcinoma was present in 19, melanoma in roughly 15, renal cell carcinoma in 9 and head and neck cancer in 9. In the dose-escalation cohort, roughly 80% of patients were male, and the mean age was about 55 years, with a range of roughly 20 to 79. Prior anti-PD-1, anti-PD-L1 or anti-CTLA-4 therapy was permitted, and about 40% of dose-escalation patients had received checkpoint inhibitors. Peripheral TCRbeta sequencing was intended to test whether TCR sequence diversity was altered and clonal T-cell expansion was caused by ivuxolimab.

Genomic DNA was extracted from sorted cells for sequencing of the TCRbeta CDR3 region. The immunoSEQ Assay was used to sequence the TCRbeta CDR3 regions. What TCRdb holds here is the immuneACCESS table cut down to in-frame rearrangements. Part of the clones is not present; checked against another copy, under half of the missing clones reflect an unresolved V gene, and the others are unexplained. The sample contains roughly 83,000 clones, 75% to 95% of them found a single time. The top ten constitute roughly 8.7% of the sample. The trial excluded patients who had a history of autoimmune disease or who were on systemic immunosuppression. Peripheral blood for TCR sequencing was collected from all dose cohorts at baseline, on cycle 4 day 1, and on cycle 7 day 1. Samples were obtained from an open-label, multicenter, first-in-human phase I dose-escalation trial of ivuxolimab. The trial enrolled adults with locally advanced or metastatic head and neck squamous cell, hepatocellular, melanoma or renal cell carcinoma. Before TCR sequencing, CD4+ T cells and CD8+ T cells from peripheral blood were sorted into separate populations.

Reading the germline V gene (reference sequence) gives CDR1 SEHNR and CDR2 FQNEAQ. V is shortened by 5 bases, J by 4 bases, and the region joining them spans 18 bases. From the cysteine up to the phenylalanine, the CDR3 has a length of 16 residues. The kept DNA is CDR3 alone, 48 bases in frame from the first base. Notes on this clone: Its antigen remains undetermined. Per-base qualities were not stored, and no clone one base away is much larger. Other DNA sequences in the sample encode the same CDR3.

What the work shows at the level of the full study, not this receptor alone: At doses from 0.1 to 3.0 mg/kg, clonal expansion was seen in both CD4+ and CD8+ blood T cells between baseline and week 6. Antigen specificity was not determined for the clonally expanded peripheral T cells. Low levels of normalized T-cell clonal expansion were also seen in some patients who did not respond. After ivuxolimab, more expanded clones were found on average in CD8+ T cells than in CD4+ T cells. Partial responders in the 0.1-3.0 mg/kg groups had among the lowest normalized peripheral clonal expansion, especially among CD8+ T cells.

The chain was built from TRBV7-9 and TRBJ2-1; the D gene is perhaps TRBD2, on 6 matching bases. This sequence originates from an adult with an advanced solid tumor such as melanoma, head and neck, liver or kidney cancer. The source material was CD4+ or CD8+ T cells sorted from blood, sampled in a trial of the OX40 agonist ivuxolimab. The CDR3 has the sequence CASSHSRAGYYNEQFF. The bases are TGTGCCAGCAGCCACAGTCGTGCGGGGTATTACAATGAGCAGTTCTTC.